Reported below is one T cell receptor beta chain. This record comes from a study of radiation and T cells in renal cell carcinoma. Sequencing used immunoSEQ multiplex PCR; TCRdb keeps in-frame clones, though not all of them. The table shows roughly 90,000 clones, with around 85% occurring only once. Time point of the sample: blood 4 weeks post-SBRT, at nephrectomy. Treatment reported: 15 Gy SBRT to primary tumor, nephrectomy 4 weeks later. Nephrectomy followed 15 Gy stereotactic body radiation by 4 weeks. The sequenced sample was blood, obtained from a patient whose treatment included radiotherapy and nephrectomy. The source of this sequence is a man aged 50-60 years with renal cell carcinoma.

The CDR3 is CASSSLVGDTQYF. DNA of the CDR3: TGTGCCAGCAGCTCCCTCGTGGGAGATACGCAGTATTTT. V usage is TRBV7-3 and J usage is TRBJ2-3, with D unresolved. V was cut by 4 bases and J by 5 bases, with 10 bases left in between. The CDR3 length is 13 residues. The germline CDR1 and CDR2 sequences are SGHTA and FQGTGA.